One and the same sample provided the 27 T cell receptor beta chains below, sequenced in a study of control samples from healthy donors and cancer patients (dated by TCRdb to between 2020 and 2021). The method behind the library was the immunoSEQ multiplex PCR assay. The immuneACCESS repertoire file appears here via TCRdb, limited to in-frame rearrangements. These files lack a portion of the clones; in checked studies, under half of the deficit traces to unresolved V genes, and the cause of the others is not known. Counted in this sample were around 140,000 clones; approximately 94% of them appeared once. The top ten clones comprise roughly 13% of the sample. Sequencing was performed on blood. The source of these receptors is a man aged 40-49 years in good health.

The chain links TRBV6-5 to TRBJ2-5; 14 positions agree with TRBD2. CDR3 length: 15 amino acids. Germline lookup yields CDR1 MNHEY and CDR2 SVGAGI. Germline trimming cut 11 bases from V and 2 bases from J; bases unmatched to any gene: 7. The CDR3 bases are TGTGCCTGGGGACTAGCGGGAGTCGGTCAAGAGACCCAGTACTTC. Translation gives CAWGLAGVGQETQYF.

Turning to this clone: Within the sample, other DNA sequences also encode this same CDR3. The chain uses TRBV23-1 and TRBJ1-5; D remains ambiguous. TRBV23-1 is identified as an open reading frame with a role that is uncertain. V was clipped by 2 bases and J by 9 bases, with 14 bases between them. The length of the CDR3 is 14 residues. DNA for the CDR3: TGCGCCAGCAGTCAAGTTAGGTGGAGGGCGCCCCAGCATTTT. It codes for CASSQVRWRAPQHF.

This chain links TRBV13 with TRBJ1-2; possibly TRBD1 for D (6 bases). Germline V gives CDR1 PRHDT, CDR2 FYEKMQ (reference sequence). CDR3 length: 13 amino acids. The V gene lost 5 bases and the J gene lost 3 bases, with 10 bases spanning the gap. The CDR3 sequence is CASSPGQHYGYTF. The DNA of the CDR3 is TGTGCCAGCAGCCCGGGACAACACTATGGCTACACCTTC.

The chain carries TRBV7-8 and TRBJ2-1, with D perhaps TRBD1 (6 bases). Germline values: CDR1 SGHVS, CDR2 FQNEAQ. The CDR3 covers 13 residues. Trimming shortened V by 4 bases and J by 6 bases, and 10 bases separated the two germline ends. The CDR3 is CASSSSQGNEQFF. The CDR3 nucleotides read TGTGCCAGCAGCTCATCACAGGGCAATGAGCAGTTCTTC.

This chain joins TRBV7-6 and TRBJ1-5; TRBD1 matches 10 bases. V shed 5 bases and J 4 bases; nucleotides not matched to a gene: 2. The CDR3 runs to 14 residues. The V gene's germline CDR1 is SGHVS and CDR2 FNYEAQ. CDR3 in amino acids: CASSQGQGNQPQHF. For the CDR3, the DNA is TGTGCCAGCAGCCAGGGACAGGGGAATCAGCCCCAGCATTTT.

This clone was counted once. The CDR3, as DNA: TGTGCCAGCAGCTTAACACAGGGAAGCTCTGGAAACACCATATATTTT. This translates into CASSLTQGSSGNTIYF. This chain connects TRBV7-8 to TRBJ1-3, with a tentative D call TRBD1 (6 bases). The ends were cut back, 2 bases at V and 0 bases at J, with 11 bases in the middle. Looked up from germline, CDR1 is SGHVS and CDR2 is FQNEAQ. The CDR3 runs to 16 residues.

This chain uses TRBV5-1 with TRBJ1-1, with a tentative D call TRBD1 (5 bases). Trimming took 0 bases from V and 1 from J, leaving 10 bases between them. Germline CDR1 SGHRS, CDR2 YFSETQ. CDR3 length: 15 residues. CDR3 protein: CASSLDGQSNTEAFF. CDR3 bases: TGCGCCAGCAGCTTGGATGGACAATCGAACACTGAAGCTTTCTTT.

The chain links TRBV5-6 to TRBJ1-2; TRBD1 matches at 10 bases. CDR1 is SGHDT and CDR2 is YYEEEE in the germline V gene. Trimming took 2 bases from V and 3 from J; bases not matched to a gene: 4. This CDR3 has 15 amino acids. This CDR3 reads CASSFGTGVDYGYTF. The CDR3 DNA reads TGTGCCAGCAGCTTTGGGACAGGGGTCGACTATGGCTACACCTTC. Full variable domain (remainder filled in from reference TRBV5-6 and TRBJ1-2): DAGVTQSPTHLIKTRGQQVTLRCSPKSGHDTVSWYQQALGQGPQFIFQYYEEEERQRGNFPDRFSGHQFPNYSSELNVNALLLGDSALYLCASSFGTGVDYGYTFGSGTRLTVV.

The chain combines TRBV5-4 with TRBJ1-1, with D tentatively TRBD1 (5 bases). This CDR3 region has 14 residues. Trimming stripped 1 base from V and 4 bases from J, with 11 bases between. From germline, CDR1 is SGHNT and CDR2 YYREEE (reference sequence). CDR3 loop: CASSLRAGSTEAFF. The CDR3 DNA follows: TGTGCCAGCAGCTTGAGGGCAGGGAGCACTGAAGCTTTCTTT.

In DNA form, the CDR3 reads TGTGCCAGCAAAGGTCTAGCGGGAGTTCTGAGGGGTGAGCAGTTCTTC. This translates into CASKGLAGVLRGEQFF. This sequence joins TRBV27 and TRBJ2-1; 10 nucleotides line up with TRBD2. The CDR3 length is 16 residues. Per germline, CDR1 MNHEY and CDR2 SMNVEV (reference sequence). The ends lost 7 bases at V and 9 bases at J; junction bases unmatched: 15.

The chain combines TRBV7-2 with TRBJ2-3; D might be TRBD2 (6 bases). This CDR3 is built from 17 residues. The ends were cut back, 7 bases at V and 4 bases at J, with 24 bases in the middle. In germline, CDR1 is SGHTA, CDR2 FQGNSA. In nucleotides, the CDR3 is TGTGCCAGCACCGAAACGCCACGGGGGAAAGTAGCAGATACGCAGTATTTT. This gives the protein CASTETPRGKVADTQYF.

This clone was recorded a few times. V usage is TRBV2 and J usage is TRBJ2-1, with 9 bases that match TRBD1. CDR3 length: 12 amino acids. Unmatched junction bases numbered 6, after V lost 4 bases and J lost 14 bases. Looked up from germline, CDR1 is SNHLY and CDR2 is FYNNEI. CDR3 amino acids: CASSGQGVLKFF. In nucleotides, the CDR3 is TGTGCCAGCAGTGGACAGGGGGTGTTAAAGTTCTTC. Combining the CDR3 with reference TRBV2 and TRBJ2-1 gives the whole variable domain EPEVTQTPSHQVTQMGQEVILRCVPISNHLYFYWYRQILGQKVEFLVSFYNNEISEKSEIFDDQFSVERPDGSNFTLKIRSTKLEDSAMYFCASSGQGVLKFFGPGTRLTVL.

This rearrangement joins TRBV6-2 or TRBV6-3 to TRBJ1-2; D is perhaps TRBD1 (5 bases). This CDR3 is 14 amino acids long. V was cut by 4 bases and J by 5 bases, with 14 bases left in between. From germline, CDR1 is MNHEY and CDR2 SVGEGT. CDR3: CASSSTGLFYGYTF. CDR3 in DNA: TGTGCCAGCAGTTCGACGGGACTGTTTTATGGCTACACCTTC.

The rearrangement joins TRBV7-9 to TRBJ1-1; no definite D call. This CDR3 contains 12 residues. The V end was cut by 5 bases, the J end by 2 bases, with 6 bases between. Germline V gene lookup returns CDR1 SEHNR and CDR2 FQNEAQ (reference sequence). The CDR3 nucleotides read TGTGCCAGCAGCAGGGATAACACTGAAGCTTTCTTT. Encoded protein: CASSRDNTEAFF.

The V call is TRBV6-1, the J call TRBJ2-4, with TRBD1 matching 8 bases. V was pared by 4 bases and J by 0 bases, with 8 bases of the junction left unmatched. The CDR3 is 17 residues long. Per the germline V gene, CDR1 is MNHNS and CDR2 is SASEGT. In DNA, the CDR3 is TGTGCCAGCAGTGCGCCACAGGGGGAGGTAGCCAAAAACATTCAGTACTTC. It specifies CASSAPQGEVAKNIQYF.

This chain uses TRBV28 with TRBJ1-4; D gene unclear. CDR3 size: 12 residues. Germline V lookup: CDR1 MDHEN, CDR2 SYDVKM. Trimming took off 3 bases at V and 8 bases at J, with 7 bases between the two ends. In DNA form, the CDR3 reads TGTGCCAGCAGTTTGTTTGGCGAAAAACTGTTTTTT. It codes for CASSLFGEKLFF.

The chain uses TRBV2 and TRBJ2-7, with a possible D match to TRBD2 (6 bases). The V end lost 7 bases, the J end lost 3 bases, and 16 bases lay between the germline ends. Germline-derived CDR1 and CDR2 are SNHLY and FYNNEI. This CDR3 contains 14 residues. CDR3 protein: CASTLRGMDYEQYF. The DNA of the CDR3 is TGTGCCAGCACACTACGGGGGATGGACTACGAGCAGTACTTC.

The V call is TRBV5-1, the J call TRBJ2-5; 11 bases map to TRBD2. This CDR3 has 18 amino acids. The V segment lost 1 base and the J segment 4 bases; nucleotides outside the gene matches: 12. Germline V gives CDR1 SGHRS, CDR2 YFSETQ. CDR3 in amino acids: CASSLLGNSGGAPETQYF. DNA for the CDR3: TGCGCCAGCAGCTTGCTGGGTAATAGCGGGGGGGCCCCAGAGACCCAGTACTTC.

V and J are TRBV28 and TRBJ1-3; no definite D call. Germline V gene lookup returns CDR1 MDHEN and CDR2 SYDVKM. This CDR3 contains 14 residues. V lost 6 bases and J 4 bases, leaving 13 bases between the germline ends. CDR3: CASSPQRAGNTIYF. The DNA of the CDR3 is TGTGCCAGCAGCCCCCAAAGGGCAGGAAACACCATATATTTT.

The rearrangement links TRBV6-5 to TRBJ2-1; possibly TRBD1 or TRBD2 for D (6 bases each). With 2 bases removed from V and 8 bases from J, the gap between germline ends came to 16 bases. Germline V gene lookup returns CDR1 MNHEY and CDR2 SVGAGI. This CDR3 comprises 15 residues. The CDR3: CASSYRDPGADEQFF. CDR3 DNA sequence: TGTGCCAGCAGTTACCGGGACCCGGGGGCGGATGAGCAGTTCTTC.

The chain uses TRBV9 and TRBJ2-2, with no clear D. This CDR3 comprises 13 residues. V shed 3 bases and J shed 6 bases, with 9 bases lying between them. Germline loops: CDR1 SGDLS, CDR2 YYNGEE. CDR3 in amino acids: CASSALAAGELFF. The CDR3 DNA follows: TGTGCCAGCAGCGCCTTAGCCGCCGGGGAGCTGTTTTTT. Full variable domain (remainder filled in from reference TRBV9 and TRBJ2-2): DSGVTQTPKHLITATGQRVTLRCSPRSGDLSVYWYQQSLDQGLQFLIQYYNGEERAKGNILERFSAQQFPDLHSELNLSSLELGDSALYFCASSALAAGELFFGEGSRLTVL.

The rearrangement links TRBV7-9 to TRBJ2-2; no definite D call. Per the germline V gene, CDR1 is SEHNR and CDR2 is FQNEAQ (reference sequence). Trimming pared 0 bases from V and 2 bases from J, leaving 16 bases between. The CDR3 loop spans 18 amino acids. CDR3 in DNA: TGTGCCAGCAGCTTAGCGCAATTGGGTCAGTTAAACACCGGGGAGCTGTTTTTT. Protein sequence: CASSLAQLGQLNTGELFF.

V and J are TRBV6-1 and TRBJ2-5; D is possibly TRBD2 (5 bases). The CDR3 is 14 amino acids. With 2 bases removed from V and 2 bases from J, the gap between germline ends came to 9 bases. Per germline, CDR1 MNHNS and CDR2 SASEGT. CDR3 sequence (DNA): TGTGCCAGCAGTGAACCGGGATTACAAGAGACCCAGTACTTC. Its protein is CASSEPGLQETQYF.

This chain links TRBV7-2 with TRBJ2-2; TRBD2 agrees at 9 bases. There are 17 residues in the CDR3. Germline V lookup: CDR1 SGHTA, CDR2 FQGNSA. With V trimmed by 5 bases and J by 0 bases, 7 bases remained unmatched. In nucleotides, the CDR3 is TGTGCCAGCAGCCCTGGAGCGGGAGGCCCGAACACCGGGGAGCTGTTTTTT. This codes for CASSPGAGGPNTGELFF.

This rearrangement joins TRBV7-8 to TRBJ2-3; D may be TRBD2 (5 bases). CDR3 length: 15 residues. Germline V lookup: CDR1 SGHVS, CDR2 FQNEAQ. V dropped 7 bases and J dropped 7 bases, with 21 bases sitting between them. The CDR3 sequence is CASTNRGPGMNTQYF. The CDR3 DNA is TGTGCCAGCACCAACCGAGGACCCGGGATGAATACGCAGTATTTT.

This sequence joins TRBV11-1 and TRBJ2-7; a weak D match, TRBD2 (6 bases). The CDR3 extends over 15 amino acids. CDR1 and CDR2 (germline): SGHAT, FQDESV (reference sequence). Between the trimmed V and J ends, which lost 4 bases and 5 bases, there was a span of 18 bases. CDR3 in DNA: TGTGCCAGCAGCTCTCGACAGTGGGGGACTGACGAGCAGTACTTC. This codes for CASSSRQWGTDEQYF.

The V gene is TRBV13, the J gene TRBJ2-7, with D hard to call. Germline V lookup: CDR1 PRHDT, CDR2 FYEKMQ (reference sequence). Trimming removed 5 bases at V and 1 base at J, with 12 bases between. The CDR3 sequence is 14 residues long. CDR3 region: CASSPPYSSYEQYF. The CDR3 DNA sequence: TGTGCCAGCAGCCCCCCCTATTCGTCCTACGAGCAGTACTTC.